Here is one T cell receptor beta chain with its context. Germline CDR1 is SGHAT and CDR2 is FQNNGV. CDR3 length: 16 amino acids. The V segment lost 6 bases and the J segment 7 bases; nucleotides outside the gene matches: 8. The entry originates in a study of cytomegalovirus exposure and HLA in healthy donors. Assay used: immunoSEQ multiplex PCR; TCRdb lists only in-frame clones, some missing. Of about 130,000 clones listed, approximately 90% were seen once; the top ten hold over 5%. This TCR derives from a woman younger than 45 in good health and CMV-seropositive. J is TRBJ2-1 and V is TRBV11-2; 14 nucleotides agree with TRBD2. Sample: PBMCs. The CDR3 spells CASSSVGLAGGNEQFF. In DNA, the CDR3 is TGTGCCAGCAGTTCAGTCGGACTAGCGGGGGGAAATGAGCAGTTCTTC. The variable domain in full, with the rest retrieved from reference TRBV11-2 and TRBJ2-1, is EAGVAQSPRYKIIEKRQSVAFWCNPISGHATLYWYQQILGQGPKLLIQFQNNGVVDDSQLPKDRFSAERLKGVDSTLKIQPAKLEDSAVYLCASSSVGLAGGNEQFFGPGTRLTVL.